This T cell receptor beta chain emerged from a study of cytomegalovirus exposure and HLA in healthy donors. Findings of the study overall: Several top significant clusters appeared, in a later analysis, to be linked to common viral pathogens. Excluded were some V segments that proved indistinguishable, including TRBV6-2 and TRBV6-3.

The PCR used 60 Vbeta and 13 Jbeta primers. TCRdb keeps only in-frame clones here, not all; method: immunoSEQ multiplex PCR. This table lists 150,000 or so clones. Per the germline V gene, CDR1 is MNHEY and CDR2 is SVGAGI. V was clipped by 7 bases and J by 4 bases, with 17 bases between them. CDR3 length: 14 residues. With respect to this clone: The target antigen is unknown.

These donors, healthy bone marrow donors, were studied. At collection, donors were nominally healthy, but unrecorded immune exposures were probable. The sequencing input was PBMCs. V is TRBV6-5 and J is TRBJ2-7; D remains unclear. This receptor was obtained from a man between 25 and 39 years old in good health and CMV-seronegative. This CDR3 is CASNTEGGTYEQYF. CDR3 in DNA: TGTGCCAGCAACACTGAAGGCGGAACATACGAGCAGTACTTC.